The source of this T cell receptor beta chain is a study of cytotoxic CD8 clonotypes in ibrutinib-treated CLL. Study background: Among the patients, more than ten presented as relapsed/refractory and about 15 as treatment-naive; around 17 showed unmutated IGHV.

Comment on this clone: Its antigen is currently unknown.

Germline V gene sequence: CDR1 SQVTM, CDR2 ANQGSEA. This CDR3 spans 15 amino acids. V gave up 1 base and J gave up 2 bases, with 15 bases separating them. Clones were sequenced by immunoSEQ multiplex PCR, and TCRdb holds only the in-frame ones, with some missing. The sample includes around 250,000 clones, under 80% of them seen just once. The study's findings and limits: Clonality measured at baseline exceeded age-matched healthy donors, tracking circulating CD8+ T-cell counts.

Here the sequenced sample was PBMCs, taken after 24 months of ibrutinib treatment. The chain joins TRBV29-1 to TRBJ2-7; either TRBD1 or TRBD2 may fit D (5 bases each). This clonotype originated in a human donor with chronic lymphocytic leukemia. In DNA, the CDR3 is TGCAGCGTTGAAGGGGACCGAAGTCAAGCCTACGAGCAGTACTTC. The encoded protein is CSVEGDRSQAYEQYF.